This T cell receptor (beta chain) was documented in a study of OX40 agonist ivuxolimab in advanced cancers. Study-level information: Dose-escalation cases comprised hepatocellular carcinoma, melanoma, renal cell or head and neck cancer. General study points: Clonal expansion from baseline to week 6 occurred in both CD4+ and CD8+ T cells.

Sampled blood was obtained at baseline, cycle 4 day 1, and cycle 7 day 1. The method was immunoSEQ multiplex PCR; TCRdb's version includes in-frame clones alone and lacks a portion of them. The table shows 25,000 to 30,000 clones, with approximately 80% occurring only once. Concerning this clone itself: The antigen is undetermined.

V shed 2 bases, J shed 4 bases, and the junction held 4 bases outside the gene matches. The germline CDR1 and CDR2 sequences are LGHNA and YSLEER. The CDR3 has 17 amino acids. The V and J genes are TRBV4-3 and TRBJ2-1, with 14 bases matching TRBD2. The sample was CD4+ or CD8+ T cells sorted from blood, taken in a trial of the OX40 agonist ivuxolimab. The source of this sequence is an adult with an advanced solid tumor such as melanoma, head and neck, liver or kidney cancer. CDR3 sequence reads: CASSQPGLAGAYNEQFF. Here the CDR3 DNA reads TGCGCCAGCAGCCAACCGGGACTAGCGGGGGCTTACAATGAGCAGTTCTTC.